This T cell receptor (beta chain) was identified during a study of blood T cell repertoires in COVID-19. Study information: Samples taken during acute and convalescent COVID-19 were collected in the United States, Italy and Spain.

In the original workflow: Researchers report that nucleated cell counts were estimated from reference gene primer amplification. The data were produced by immunoSEQ multiplex PCR, yet TCRdb's version contains in-frame clones alone and is incomplete. The V and J calls and clone size were taken over from that table, and D and trimming were inferred from the DNA. The sample records 120,000 to 150,000 clones, about 80% being singletons. V was cut by 3 bases and J by 0 bases, with 6 bases left in between. Per germline, CDR1 GTSNPN and CDR2 SVGIG (reference sequence). This CDR3 contains 14 residues. This clonotype originated in a man aged 45-65 years with acute or convalescent COVID-19. Sequencing was performed on peripheral blood. The rearrangement joins TRBV30 to TRBJ1-6; D is unresolved. The CDR3 region is CAWRSSSYNSPLHF. The CDR3 nucleotides are TGTGCCTGGAGATCGAGCTCCTATAATTCACCCCTCCACTTT. Looking up the rest from reference TRBV30 and TRBJ1-6 gives the full variable domain: SQTIHQWPATLVQPVGSPLSLECTVEGTSNPNLYWYRQAAGRGLQLLFYSVGIGQISSEVPQNLSASRPQDRQFILSSKKLLLSDSGFYLCAWRSSSYNSPLHFGNGTRLTVT.